The T cell receptor beta chain described here comes from a study of cytomegalovirus exposure and HLA in healthy donors. With respect to this clone: The target antigen is unknown.

Regarding the study as a whole: With high specificity and sensitivity, the classifier reportedly diagnosed cytomegalovirus status. Excluded: some indistinguishable V segments such as TRBV6-2 and TRBV6-3. Later findings reportedly placed an Asian-associated ancestry cluster below the approximately 670-donor mean for N-insertions. The authors enumerated 150 to 200 TCR beta chains as linked to cytomegalovirus.

The PCR had 60 Vbeta and 13 Jbeta primers. This table comes from immunoSEQ multiplex PCR, and its TCRdb copy is limited to in-frame clones, with some not included. The sample table includes 150,000 to 250,000 clones. Germline values: CDR1 SGDLS, CDR2 YYNGEE. V lost 6 bases, J lost 4 bases, and 7 bases lay in between. The CDR3 is 11 amino acids. Sample: PBMCs. This chain joins TRBV9 and TRBJ2-5; D not certain. The receptor was isolated from a boy aged 5-17 years in good health and CMV-seronegative. Here the CDR3 reads CASTSGETQYF. In DNA form, the CDR3 reads TGTGCCAGCACATCGGGAGAGACCCAGTACTTC.